Listed below are T cell receptor beta chains from one sample, sequenced in a study of blood T cell repertoires in COVID-19. The data were produced by immunoSEQ multiplex PCR, yet TCRdb's version contains in-frame clones alone and is incomplete. The profile shows over 250,000 clones, roughly nine tenths of them singletons. The specimen sequenced was PBMCs or T cells enriched from blood (not recorded which). The receptors come from a woman under 30 who had recovered from COVID-19. Each CDR3 is given with its conserved first and last residue. The D gene is left open where the match is weak. Part of the rows lack a size; the others show once, few, many or a class for expanded clones.

v_call	clone_size	d_call	j_call	cdr3_nt	cdr3_aa
TRBV11-2	.	.	TRBJ1-5	TGTGCCAGCAGCTTGGGCCAGGGGTACCAGCCCCAGCATTTT	CASSLGQGYQPQHF
TRBV12-5	many	TRBD1	TRBJ2-7	TGTGCTAGTGGTCCCCCGACAGGGGGCATCTCCTACGAGCAGTACTTC	CASGPPTGGISYEQYF
TRBV5-3	.	TRBD1	TRBJ1-2	TGTTTGGAACCGGGACAGGGAGGGTATGGCTACACCTTC	CLEPGQGGYGYTF
TRBV5-8	.	.	TRBJ1-4	TGTGCCAGCAGCTTTTTGTCAGGGTGGAATGAAAAACTGTTTTTT	CASSFLSGWNEKLFF
TRBV3-1/TRBV3-2	.	.	TRBJ1-2	TGTGCCAGCAGCCAAGAGTCCCAGGGGCCCCATGGGGGCTATGGCTACACCTTC	CASSQESQGPHGGYGYTF
TRBV6-1	.	.	TRBJ1-4	TGTGCCAGCAGTGACTTACAGCGGGCAACTAATGAAAAACTGTTTTTT	CASSDLQRATNEKLFF
TRBV9	.	TRBD2	TRBJ2-3	TGTGCCAGCAGCGGTAGCGGGGGGGCCTCCACAGATACGCAGTATTTT	CASSGSGGASTDTQYF
TRBV5-4	.	.	TRBJ2-6	TGTGCCAGCAGCGCTCACCCGGGACATAATTCTGGGGCCAACGTCCTGACTTTC	CASSAHPGHNSGANVLTF
TRBV4-1	.	.	TRBJ2-1	TGCGCCAGCAGCCAAGAAGGCGGGGGCCCCGGGCTAGGCAATGAGCAGTTCTTC	CASSQEGGGPGLGNEQFF
TRBV10-1	.	.	TRBJ1-2	TGCGCCAGCAGTGACAGTAACTATGGCTACACCTTC	CASSDSNYGYTF
TRBV5-4	.	.	TRBJ1-2	TGTGCCAGCAGCCCCGGACAGAACTATGGCTACACCTTC	CASSPGQNYGYTF
TRBV10-2	.	.	TRBJ1-2	TGCGCCAGCAGTGAGCCCAATTTAGCTTACTATGGCTACACCTTC	CASSEPNLAYYGYTF
TRBV11-2	.	TRBD2	TRBJ2-7	TGTGCCAGCAGCTTAGAGGGACTAGGGGCAGGGGAGCAGTACTTC	CASSLEGLGAGEQYF
TRBV6-5	many	.	TRBJ1-3	TGTGCCAGCAGCAGGACAGTCTCTGGAAACACCATATATTTT	CASSRTVSGNTIYF
TRBV10-3	.	TRBD1	TRBJ2-1	TGTGCCATCAGTGAGTTTAGACAGGGTGCCTACAATGAGCAGTTCTTC	CAISEFRQGAYNEQFF
TRBV5-5	once	TRBD2	TRBJ2-1	TGTGCCAGCAGCTTGGGAGCTAGCGGGGTTGTAAATGAGCAGTTCTTC	CASSLGASGVVNEQFF
TRBV27	.	.	TRBJ2-5	TGTGCCAGCAGCCGAACTAGTTGGGAGACCCAGTACTTC	CASSRTSWETQYF
TRBV7-8	few	.	TRBJ2-1	TGTGCCAGCACCCCAGGGAAGTATGATGAGCAGTTCTTC	CASTPGKYDEQFF
TRBV6-5	.	TRBD1	TRBJ1-1	TGTGCCAGCAGTTACTCGGGTAGACAGGGCGAGGCTTTCTTT	CASSYSGRQGEAFF
TRBV18	few	.	TRBJ1-3	TGTGCCAGCTCACCACCTTCGCAGGGGTCTGGAAACACCATATATTTT	CASSPPSQGSGNTIYF
TRBV7-3	.	.	TRBJ1-1	TGTGCCAGCAGCTCGACAGGCCCTGCGAAAGCTTTCTTT	CASSSTGPAKAFF
TRBV11-3	once	TRBD1	TRBJ2-1	TGTGCCAGCAGCTTAGGGGGGACAGATCGGTTCTTC	CASSLGGTDRFF
TRBV9	.	.	TRBJ2-5	TGTGCCAGCAGCATTACCGGGGAGACCCAGTACTTC	CASSITGETQYF
TRBV7-2	.	.	TRBJ1-2	TGTGCCAGCAGCCCCCCGGGAGTTGACTACACCTTC	CASSPPGVDYTF
TRBV11-3	.	.	TRBJ2-7	TGTGCCAGCAGCTCCGGACGGGAGTCCTACGAGCAGTACTTC	CASSSGRESYEQYF
TRBV28	.	.	TRBJ1-2	TGTGCCAGCAGTCAGCACAGGGTGGCGGGCTACACCTTC	CASSQHRVAGYTF
TRBV28	once	.	TRBJ1-1	TGTGCCAGCAGTTCCCGGCGGGGATGGGGCACTGAAGCTTTCTTT	CASSSRRGWGTEAFF
TRBV19	.	TRBD1	TRBJ1-2	TGTGCCAGTAGGGCCGGGACAGGGGGCCTCTATGGCTACACCTTC	CASRAGTGGLYGYTF
TRBV5-1	.	TRBD1	TRBJ1-3	TGCGCCAGCAGCCCCCGGGACAGGGTCGCTGGAAACACCATATATTTT	CASSPRDRVAGNTIYF
TRBV3-1/TRBV3-2	.	.	TRBJ2-3	TGTGCCAGCAGCCAGGCAGGGGGCACAGATACGCAGTATTTT	CASSQAGGTDTQYF
TRBV27	.	.	TRBJ2-1	TGTGCCAGCAGGCCTGACGGGGCAGGGGTCTCGCTCGGGGCCTACAATGAGCAGTTCTTC	CASRPDGAGVSLGAYNEQFF
TRBV5-4	.	.	TRBJ1-2	TGTGCCAGCAGCGTCGGACGGACTAATGGCTACACCTTC	CASSVGRTNGYTF
TRBV4-2	.	TRBD2	TRBJ2-1	TGTGCCAGCAGCCACCTGCTGCGGGGGGATAACTACAATGAGCAGTTCTTC	CASSHLLRGDNYNEQFF
TRBV27	.	.	TRBJ1-1	TGTGCCAGCCGGAAAACGAGGGAGAACACTGAAGCTTTCTTT	CASRKTRENTEAFF
TRBV3-1/TRBV3-2	once	.	TRBJ1-5	TGTGCCAGCAGCCAAGATCCCCATAGCAATCAGCCCCAGCATTTT	CASSQDPHSNQPQHF
TRBV5-1	.	TRBD1	TRBJ1-2	TGCGCCAGCAGCTTGAGCGGACAGGGTGCTGGCTACACCTTC	CASSLSGQGAGYTF
TRBV19	many	.	TRBJ1-5	TGTGCCAGTAGTATTCAGACCGCGGTGGGCAATCAGCCCCAGCATTTT	CASSIQTAVGNQPQHF
TRBV21-1	.	.	TRBJ1-1	TGTGCCAGCAGCAAAGCGGGACAGGGGCCAGAGGGGACTGAAGCTTTCTTT	CASSKAGQGPEGTEAFF
TRBV3-1/TRBV3-2	.	.	TRBJ2-5	TGTGCCAGCAGGGGGGCGGGAGAGACCCAGTACTTC	CASRGAGETQYF
TRBV27	.	.	TRBJ1-6	TGTGCCAGCATGACCCCACAAACCAAAAGAGGTTCACCCCTCCACTTT	CASMTPQTKRGSPLHF
TRBV15	.	.	TRBJ2-3	TGTGCCACCAGCAGAGCAGGGTTGACGCAGTATTTT	CATSRAGLTQYF
TRBV6-5	.	TRBD2	TRBJ2-7	TGTGCCAGCCAAATGAGCGGGGAACCCTACGAGCAGTACTTC	CASQMSGEPYEQYF
TRBV4-2	.	.	TRBJ1-3	TGTGCCAGCAGCCAAGATAGAGGGCCTGGAAACACCATATATTTT	CASSQDRGPGNTIYF
TRBV25-1	.	TRBD1	TRBJ2-6	TGTGCCAGCAGTAACCGACAGGGGGCCGGGGCCAACGTCCTGACTTTC	CASSNRQGAGANVLTF
TRBV11-1	once	.	TRBJ1-6	TGTGCCAGCAGCTTCGACAGCCACAATTCACCCCTCCACTTT	CASSFDSHNSPLHF
TRBV19	once	TRBD1	TRBJ1-2	TGTGCCAGTAGTATACGGACAGGCCTCTATGGCTACACCTTC	CASSIRTGLYGYTF
TRBV6-5	.	.	TRBJ1-5	TGTGCCAGTGTGGCATATGGCAATCAGCCCCAGCATTTT	CASVAYGNQPQHF
TRBV5-5	.	.	TRBJ1-4	TGTGCCAGCAGCTTCGGGACTAATGAAAAACTGTTTTTT	CASSFGTNEKLFF
TRBV6-6	.	TRBD1	TRBJ1-1	TGTGCCAGCAAGGGGGGACAGGGTTACACTGAAGCTTTCTTT	CASKGGQGYTEAFF
TRBV7-8	.	TRBD2	TRBJ2-3	TGTGCCAGCACCCGGACTAGCGGGGGGGTTAGCACAGATACGCAGTATTTT	CASTRTSGGVSTDTQYF
TRBV6-5	.	TRBD1	TRBJ1-6	TGTGCCAGCGGGCCTGGACAGGGGGCACATTCACCCCTCCACTTT	CASGPGQGAHSPLHF
TRBV2	once	TRBD1	TRBJ2-3	TGTGCCAGCAGGGGTAACAGGGGGGGCACAGATACGCAGTATTTT	CASRGNRGGTDTQYF
TRBV5-1	.	.	TRBJ1-4	TGCGCCGGCAGCTTGGAGGGGTGGAATGAAAAACTGTTTTTT	CAGSLEGWNEKLFF
TRBV25-1	.	TRBD1	TRBJ1-5	TGTGCCAGCAGTGAATCGGGACAGGGATACAATCAGCCCCAGCATTTT	CASSESGQGYNQPQHF
TRBV6-1	.	.	TRBJ2-7	TGTGCCAGCAGTGAACCTGGCAGCTCCTACGAGCAGTACTTC	CASSEPGSSYEQYF
TRBV11-2	.	TRBD2	TRBJ2-7	TGTGCCAGCAGCTTAGATCTGGGGGGGAGATCCTACGAGCAGTACTTC	CASSLDLGGRSYEQYF
TRBV25-1	.	.	TRBJ1-1	TGTGCCAGCAGTGAATATTGGAAGGGGCCGGACACTGAAGCTTTCTTT	CASSEYWKGPDTEAFF
TRBV30	once	.	TRBJ2-7	TGTGCCTGGAGTGACAGATACGAGCAGTACTTC	CAWSDRYEQYF